A single sample is the source of the 21 T cell receptor beta chains below, sequenced in a study of Graves' ophthalmopathy and Graves' hyperthyroidism. Investigators amplified TCR beta CDR3 regions from RNA transcripts. HTBI primers were used in a first-round RT-PCR, which preceded a second-round multiplex PCR. TCRdb fed the multiplex PCR reads into MiXCR, producing one record per CDR3 protein. The sample has more than 1,000,000 distinct CDR3 sequences, approximately 35% seen once. The sample consisted of peripheral blood or thyroid tissue (not recorded which). The receptors were sampled from an adult man with Graves' hyperthyroidism.

This clonotype was counted at least ten times. The chain recombines TRBV9 with TRBJ1-2; D not certain. Per germline, CDR1 SGDLS and CDR2 YYNGEE. The germline V and J ends were trimmed by 0 bases and 10 bases, with 4 bases remaining between them. The CDR3 consists of 10 residues. CDR3 nucleotide sequence: TGTGCCAGCAGCGTAGTAGTCTACACCTTC. This translates into CASSVVVYTF. The full variable domain, its missing parts supplied by reference TRBV9 and TRBJ1-2, is DSGVTQTPKHLITATGQRVTLRCSPRSGDLSVYWYQQSLDQGLQFLIQYYNGEERAKGNILERFSAQQFPDLHSELNLSSLELGDSALYFCASSVVVYTFGSGTRLTVV.

This clonotype was detected ten times or more. The chain couples TRBV7-2 to TRBJ2-7; D not resolved. Germline CDR1 reads SGHTA; CDR2 reads FQGNSA. The CDR3 runs to 12 residues. With 4 bases removed from V and 12 bases from J, the gap between germline ends came to 16 bases. CDR3 residues: CASSSETGRPYF. DNA for the CDR3: TGTGCCAGCAGCTCCGAGACCGGTCGGCCGTACTTC.

This clonotype came up many times. The chain is built from TRBV15 and TRBJ2-7; 13 bases are a match to TRBD2. Germline V gives CDR1 LNHNV, CDR2 YYDKDF (reference sequence). The V gene end was trimmed by 6 bases and the J gene end by 3 bases; junction bases not matched to a gene: 2. CDR3 size: 14 residues. The CDR3 DNA is TGTGCCACCAGAAGGACTAGCGGGAGCTACGAGCAGTACTTC. Its protein is CATRRTSGSYEQYF.

This clonotype has a count of ten or more. This chain connects TRBV29-1 to TRBJ1-4, with a tentative D call TRBD1 (5 bases). CDR1 is SQVTM, CDR2 ANQGSEA, per germline. The CDR3 has 12 amino acids. V gave up 4 bases and J gave up 5 bases, with 8 bases separating them. The CDR3 sequence: CSVGWGNEKLFF. The DNA for the CDR3 is TGCAGCGTTGGATGGGGGAATGAAAAACTGTTTTTT. The full variable domain, in which reference TRBV29-1 and TRBJ1-4 provide the parts outside the CDR3, is SAVISQKPSRDICQRGTSLTIQCQVDSQVTMMFWYRQQPGQSLTLIATANQGSEATYESGFVIDKFPISRPNLTFSTLTVSNMSPEDSSIYLCSVGWGNEKLFFGSGTQLSVL.

This clonotype has a single count. The chain joins TRBV20-1 to TRBJ2-6; tentatively, D is TRBD1 (6 bases). Germline CDR1 DFQATT, CDR2 SNEGSKA (reference sequence). The CDR3 consists of 15 residues. The V end lost 4 bases, the J end lost 0 bases, and 10 bases lay between the germline ends. The CDR3 nucleotides are TGCAGTGCTACGGAGGACAGCTCTGGGGCCAACGTCCTGACTTTC. This sequence encodes CSATEDSSGANVLTF.

This clonotype was recorded a few times. Lacking the conserved final phenylalanine or tryptophan, this CDR3 likely reflects a read error. The chain combines TRBV20-1 with TRBJ2-7, with D maybe TRBD1 (6 bases). Germline CDR1 is DFQATT and CDR2 is SNEGSKA (reference sequence). CDR3 size: 15 residues. Trimming removed 1 base from V and 2 bases from J, with 15 bases in between. CDR3 amino acids: CSARAYRETPYEQYL. Written as DNA, the CDR3 is TGCAGTGCTAGAGCATACAGGGAAACACCCTACGAGCAGTACTTA.

The rearrangement uses TRBV10-3 and TRBJ1-5; 9 bases map to TRBD1. This CDR3 has 16 residues. V shed 10 bases, J shed 6 bases, and the junction held 16 bases outside the gene matches. Germline loops: CDR1 ENHRY, CDR2 SYGVKD. For the CDR3, the DNA is TGTGCCAGCAGAATCTCGACAGGGGGTATTTCTCAGCCCCAGCATTTT. Translation gives CASRISTGGISQPQHF.

This clonotype came up a few times. V and J are TRBV7-2 and TRBJ1-2; D not certain. CDR1 and CDR2 from the germline V gene are SGHTA and FQGNSA. CDR3 length equals 14 residues. Trimming pared 5 bases from V and 7 bases from J, leaving 17 bases between. DNA of the CDR3: TGTGCCAGCAGCCTGTACCACACGGAGGCTGGCTACACCTTC. Translation: CASSLYHTEAGYTF.

The V gene is TRBV25-1, the J gene TRBJ1-2; D not certain. V lost 4 bases and J 3 bases, leaving 6 bases between the germline ends. The CDR3 is made up of 12 amino acids. CDR1 and CDR2 from the germline V gene are MGHDK and SYGVNS. CDR3 loop: CASSGVHYGYTF. In nucleotides, the CDR3 is TGTGCCAGCAGTGGGGTTCACTATGGCTACACCTTC.

The chain links TRBV19 to TRBJ1-5, with TRBD1 matching over 7 bases. This CDR3 has 15 residues. Germline V gives CDR1 LNHDA, CDR2 SQIVND (reference sequence). V shed 2 bases, J shed 0 bases, and the junction held 1 base outside the gene matches. The CDR3 loop is CASSINRGSNQPQHF. In DNA, the CDR3 is TGTGCCAGTAGTATAAACAGGGGTAGCAATCAGCCCCAGCATTTT.

This clonotype has just a few counts. J is TRBJ2-7 and V is TRBV10-3; 8 nucleotides align to TRBD1. The CDR3 runs 15 residues. Unmatched junction bases numbered 12, after V lost 8 bases and J lost 3 bases. Germline V gene data show CDR1 as ENHRY and CDR2 as SYGVKD. The CDR3 DNA sequence: TGTGCCATCGGGCTACAGACAGGGGCCTTCTACGAGCAGTACTTC. Its translation: CAIGLQTGAFYEQYF.

This clonotype has ten or more counts. The rearrangement joins TRBV7-2 to TRBJ2-2; D remains unclear. V was trimmed by 3 bases and J by 6 bases, leaving 8 bases between them. Germline-derived CDR1 and CDR2 are SGHTA and FQGNSA. CDR3 length equals 13 residues. CDR3 region: CASSLASAGELFF. The CDR3 bases are TGTGCCAGCAGCTTGGCATCGGCCGGGGAGCTGTTTTTT. Full variable domain (outside the CDR3, taken from reference TRBV7-2 and TRBJ2-2): GAGVSQSPSNKVTEKGKDVELRCDPISGHTALYWYRQSLGQGLEFLIYFQGNSAPDKSGLPSDRFSAERTGGSVSTLTIQRTQQEDSAVYLCASSLASAGELFFGEGSRLTVL.

There are a few counts of this clonotype. The junction and the germline gene differ at one end; a read error may be behind it. This chain links TRBV10-3 with TRBJ1-2, with D unresolved. The CDR3 totals 14 residues. Germline CDR1 and CDR2: ENHRY and SYGVKD. The CDR3 DNA follows: TGTGCCAGCAGTGACCCCGGGAGCAAGTATGGCTACACCTTC. As protein: CASSDPGSKYGYTF.

This clonotype appeared a few times. The chain has TRBV5-5 and TRBJ2-5, with D possibly called TRBD1 or TRBD2 (5 bases each). Germline V lookup: CDR1 SGHKS, CDR2 YYEKEE (reference sequence). V lost 4 bases and J lost 6, with 16 bases in between. CDR3 length: 14 amino acids. CDR3: CASSPGTSVKTQYF. DNA of the CDR3: TGTGCCAGCAGCCCAGGGACCTCGGTGAAGACCCAGTACTTC.

V gene TRBV9 combines with J gene TRBJ2-7; weak D call: TRBD2 (6 bases). V shed 1 base and J shed 5 bases, with 16 bases lying between them. CDR1 SGDLS and CDR2 YYNGEE come from the germline V gene. There are 15 residues in the CDR3. This CDR3 is CASSVTGGPNNEQYF. The CDR3 nucleotides read TGTGCCAGCAGCGTAACCGGAGGGCCAAACAACGAGCAGTACTTC.

The chain joins TRBV29-1 to TRBJ2-5, with 7 positions matching TRBD2. Germline CDR1 is SQVTM and CDR2 is ANQGSEA. CDR3 length: 14 amino acids. J was trimmed by 2 bases and V by 5 bases; bases with no gene match: 8. CDR3 nucleotide sequence: TGCAGCGTTTTTCGACTAGCAGCTCAAGAGACCCAGTACTTC. Protein product: CSVFRLAAQETQYF.

This clonotype has only a few counts. This rearrangement joins TRBV19 to TRBJ1-1, with D maybe TRBD1 (5 bases). Germline-derived CDR1 and CDR2 are LNHDA and SQIVND (reference sequence). Trimming took off 4 bases at V and 5 bases at J, with 20 bases between the two ends. This CDR3 has 16 residues. DNA of the CDR3: TGTGCCAGTAGTACCCCAGAGTGGGGCTCGACGACTGAAGCTTTCTTT. Its translation: CASSTPEWGSTTEAFF.

This clonotype was seen many times. This CDR3 is CASTTGQSNQPQHF. CDR3 coding DNA: TGTGCCAGTACCACGGGACAGAGCAATCAGCCCCAGCATTTT. The rearrangement joins TRBV19 to TRBJ1-5; 7 nucleotides align to TRBD1. V lost 7 bases, J lost 1 base, and 4 bases stayed unmatched. CDR1 is LNHDA, CDR2 SQIVND, per germline (reference sequence). The CDR3 sequence is 14 residues long.

The chain couples TRBV29-1 to TRBJ1-2; 8 nucleotides line up with TRBD1. With 4 bases clipped from V and 4 bases from J, the junction kept 8 bases outside the gene matches. This CDR3 is built from 14 residues. CDR1 is SQVTM, CDR2 ANQGSEA, per germline. CDR3 nucleotide sequence: TGCAGCGTTGTGGCAGGGGGCGGATTCTATGGCTACACCTTC. Its protein is CSVVAGGGFYGYTF.

The table lists this clonotype with many counts. The J gene is TRBJ1-2, the V gene TRBV10-2, with a possible D match to TRBD1 (5 bases). This CDR3 is built from 13 residues. Trimming pared 3 bases from V and 2 bases from J, leaving 7 bases between. Germline V lookup: CDR1 WSHSY, CDR2 SAAADI. CDR3 sequence: CASSDRGNYGYTF. Here the CDR3 DNA reads TGCGCCAGCAGTGATCGGGGCAACTATGGCTACACCTTC.

This clonotype occurred many times. The chain joins TRBV14 to TRBJ1-1; weak D call: TRBD1 (5 bases). The CDR3 has 13 amino acids. From germline, CDR1 is SGHDN and CDR2 FVKESK. V was trimmed by 4 bases and J by 4 bases, leaving 10 bases between them. The CDR3 DNA sequence: TGTGCCAGCAGCCTTGGGGGGATCACTGAAGCTTTCTTT. It is translated as CASSLGGITEAFF.